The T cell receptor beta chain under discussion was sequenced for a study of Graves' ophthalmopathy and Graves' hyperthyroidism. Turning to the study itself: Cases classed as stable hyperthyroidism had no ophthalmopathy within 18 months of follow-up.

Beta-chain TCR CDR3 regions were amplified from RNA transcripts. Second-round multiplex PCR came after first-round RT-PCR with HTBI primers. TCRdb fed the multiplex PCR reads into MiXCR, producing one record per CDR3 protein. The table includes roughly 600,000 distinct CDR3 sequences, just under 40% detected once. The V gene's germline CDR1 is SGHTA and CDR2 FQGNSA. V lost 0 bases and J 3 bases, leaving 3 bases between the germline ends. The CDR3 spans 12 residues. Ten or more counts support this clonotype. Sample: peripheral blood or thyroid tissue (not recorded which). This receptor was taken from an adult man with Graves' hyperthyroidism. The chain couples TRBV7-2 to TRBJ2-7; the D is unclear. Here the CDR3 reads CASSLAHYEQYF. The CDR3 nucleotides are TGTGCCAGCAGCTTAGCCCACTACGAGCAGTACTTC.